Below, 32 T cell receptor beta chains from the same sample are listed, as sequenced in a study of T cell responses to AZD1222 COVID-19 vaccine (dated by TCRdb to 2020 to 2023). Reading the label with the study, this specimen's time point is: baseline before first vaccination. Libraries were built with the immunoSEQ multiplex PCR assay. TCRdb mirrors the immuneACCESS table, restricted to in-frame sequences. Some clones are absent from its copies; in checked studies, under half trace to an unresolved V gene, and the reason for the others is unknown. Recorded for this sample are 200,000 to 300,000 clones; 80% to 95% of them occurred a single time. The top ten hold around 0.58% of the sample. Sequences were derived from peripheral blood, sampled on day 0 of AZD1222 vaccination. Receptors were obtained from an adult in good health.

The rearrangement uses TRBV5-1 and TRBJ2-1; tentatively, D is TRBD1 (6 bases). Germline CDR1 reads SGHRS; CDR2 reads YFSETQ. V was clipped by 9 bases and J by 3 bases, with 13 bases between them. This CDR3 comprises 13 residues. The CDR3 coding sequence is TGCGCCACCCCGGACAGAAACTACAATGAGCAGTTCTTC. Amino acids: CATPDRNYNEQFF. Full variable domain (remainder filled in from reference TRBV5-1 and TRBJ2-1): KAGVTQTPRYLIKTRGQQVTLSCSPISGHRSVSWYQQTPGQGLQFLFEYFSETQRNKGNFPGRFSGRQFSNSRSEMNVSTLELGDSALYLCATPDRNYNEQFFGPGTRLTVL.

The chain uses TRBV7-8 and TRBJ2-7; D is tentatively TRBD1 or TRBD2 (5 bases each). CDR1 and CDR2 from the germline V gene are SGHVS and FQNEAQ. With 5 bases removed from V and 0 bases from J, the gap between germline ends came to 17 bases. CDR3 length: 16 residues. CDR3 loop: CASSPRRAGSSYEQYF. As DNA, the CDR3 is TGTGCCAGCAGCCCCCGAAGGGCAGGGAGCTCCTACGAGCAGTACTTC.

This clone was seen once. The V and J genes are TRBV3-1 (or the pseudogene TRBV3-2) and TRBJ2-3; TRBD1 matches 9 bases. The CDR3 extends over 14 amino acids. Germline CDR1 LGHDT, CDR2 YNNKEL (reference sequence). V lost 4 bases, J lost 4 bases, and 3 bases stayed unmatched. The CDR3 DNA is TGTGCCAGCAGCCTTACAGGGGGCTCAGATACGCAGTATTTT. Protein: CASSLTGGSDTQYF.

The chain employs TRBV11-2 and TRBJ2-7, with TRBD2 as a possible D gene (6 bases). The CDR3 has 14 amino acids. Deletions cut 5 bases from V and 0 bases from J, with 11 bases between. CDR1 is SGHAT, CDR2 FQNNGV, per germline. CDR3 in DNA: TGTGCCAGCAGCCCCGGGACTCTCTCCTACGAGCAGTACTTC. This translates into CASSPGTLSYEQYF.

This clone was observed a single time. The V gene is TRBV28, the J gene TRBJ2-7; D is undetermined. The CDR3 sequence is 13 residues long. From germline, CDR1 is MDHEN and CDR2 SYDVKM. Trimming removed 6 bases at V and 5 bases at J, with 14 bases between. As DNA, the CDR3 is TGTGCCAGCAGGGGCGGTTGGGGAAACGAGCAGTACTTC. Residues: CASRGGWGNEQYF.

The chain's CDR3 is CASSKRAGRYEAFF. As DNA, the CDR3 is TGTGCCAGCAGCAAACGGGCAGGGCGGTACGAAGCTTTCTTT. This chain links TRBV21-1 with TRBJ1-1; the DNA was not compared with TRBD1, the D call given in the table. TRBV21-1 is assigned pseudogene status. The CDR3 consists of 14 residues.

This chain uses TRBV29-1 with TRBJ2-3; the match to TRBD2 covers 16 bases. The CDR3 sequence is 18 residues long. Looked up from germline, CDR1 is SQVTM and CDR2 is ANQGSEA. V lost 6 bases, J lost 0 bases, and 9 bases stayed unmatched. The CDR3 loop reads CSVTGTSGRAISTDTQYF. The CDR3 DNA sequence: TGCAGCGTCACCGGGACTAGCGGGAGGGCCATTAGCACAGATACGCAGTATTTT.

The rearrangement links TRBV7-2 to TRBJ2-7; 9 bases are a match to TRBD2. The V gene end was trimmed by 1 base and the J gene end by 6 bases; junction bases not matched to a gene: 13. This CDR3 is built from 17 residues. The germline V gene has CDR1 SGHTA and CDR2 FQGNSA. The CDR3 DNA reads as TGTGCCAGCAGCTTAGGGCCGGTGCTAGCGGGATTGTTCGAGCAGTACTTC. It codes for CASSLGPVLAGLFEQYF.

The chain carries TRBV5-8 and TRBJ2-3; 10 bases agree with TRBD2. The CDR3 consists of 15 residues. CDR1 and CDR2 from the germline V gene are SGHTS and YDEGEE. V was clipped by 4 bases and J by 0 bases; unmatched bases: 2. The CDR3 loop reads CASSPGLASTDTQYF. The CDR3 region has the DNA TGTGCCAGCAGCCCGGGACTAGCGAGCACAGATACGCAGTATTTT.

The chain carries TRBV7-9 and TRBJ2-3; 11 nucleotides align to TRBD1. V shed 5 bases and J 3 bases; nucleotides not matched to a gene: 4. Looked up from germline, CDR1 is SEHNR and CDR2 is FQNEAQ (reference sequence). The CDR3 contains 15 residues. The DNA of the CDR3 is TGTGCCAGCAGCCCGGGGACAGGGGGTACAGATACGCAGTATTTT. Translation: CASSPGTGGTDTQYF.

The J gene is TRBJ1-5, the V gene TRBV20-1; D ambiguous. Trimming removed 3 bases from V and 3 bases from J, with 12 bases in between. The CDR3 sequence is 14 residues long. Looked up from germline, CDR1 is DFQATT and CDR2 is SNEGSKA (reference sequence). The CDR3 spells CSASQGPINQPQHF. CDR3 DNA sequence: TGCAGTGCTAGTCAAGGACCGATCAATCAGCCCCAGCATTTT.

The genes are TRBV12-3 or TRBV12-4 and TRBJ1-1; D gene uncertain. Trimming shortened V by 6 bases and J by 8 bases, and 13 bases separated the two germline ends. The CDR3 is 12 amino acids. The CDR3, as DNA: TGTGCCAGCAGCGACTTTGTGGGCGAAGCTTTCTTT. Protein product: CASSDFVGEAFF.

The rearrangement joins TRBV5-1 to TRBJ2-7; tentatively, D is TRBD1 (6 bases). This CDR3 is 15 amino acids long. Germline-derived CDR1 and CDR2 are SGHRS and YFSETQ. V lost 4 bases, J lost 0 bases, and 14 bases lay in between. The CDR3 DNA is TGCGCCAGCAGCGCGCCCCGGGACAACTCCTACGAGCAGTACTTC. The encoded protein is CASSAPRDNSYEQYF.

This chain connects TRBV20-1 to TRBJ2-4; D remains ambiguous. Trimming stripped 3 bases from V and 0 bases from J, with 6 bases between. The CDR3 is made up of 13 amino acids. Germline CDR1 and CDR2: DFQATT and SNEGSKA (reference sequence). The CDR3 spells CSASATAKNIQYF. The CDR3 DNA reads as TGCAGTGCTAGTGCGACAGCCAAAAACATTCAGTACTTC.

The chain combines TRBV28 with TRBJ2-7; D may be TRBD2 (5 bases). V gave up 0 bases and J gave up 3 bases, with 9 bases separating them. This CDR3 region has 14 residues. Germline lookup yields CDR1 MDHEN and CDR2 SYDVKM. For the CDR3, the DNA is TGTGCCAGCAGTTTATGGGGGAGCAACTACGAGCAGTACTTC. It codes for CASSLWGSNYEQYF.

The chain couples TRBV28 to TRBJ1-2; D uncertain. The CDR3 length is 11 residues. V shed 5 bases and J shed 3 bases, with 4 bases lying between them. The germline V gene has CDR1 MDHEN and CDR2 SYDVKM. CDR3 sequence reads: CASSADYGYTF. CDR3 nucleotide sequence: TGTGCCAGCAGTGCGGACTATGGCTACACCTTC.

The genes are TRBV14 and TRBJ1-1, with 8 bases fitting TRBD1. Germline V CDR1 and CDR2: SGHDN, FVKESK. Trimming took 3 bases from V and 5 from J; bases not matched to a gene: 20. This CDR3 region has 19 residues. The CDR3 nucleotides read TGTGCCAGCAGCCACCGAGGGGGTATGGGCAGGGGGCTTAATACTGAAGCTTTCTTT. Its protein product is CASSHRGGMGRGLNTEAFF.

This chain links TRBV29-1 with TRBJ2-5; 12 positions match TRBD2. The CDR3 runs to 14 residues. Germline CDR1 and CDR2: SQVTM and ANQGSEA. V gave up 4 bases and J gave up 2 bases; unmatched junction bases: 2. For the CDR3, the DNA is TGCAGCGTTGGGGGGACTAGCGGGCAAGAGACCCAGTACTTC. As protein: CSVGGTSGQETQYF.

This chain links TRBV4-3 with TRBJ2-3; TRBD2 matches 7 bases. Germline CDR1 LGHNA, CDR2 YSLEER. CDR3 size: 13 residues. Trimming cost V 4 bases and J 10 bases; bases outside gene matches: 8. The CDR3 DNA is TGCGCCAGCAGCCGAGAGCGGGGACTGTCGCAGTATTTT. It specifies CASSRERGLSQYF.

The chain recombines TRBV2 with TRBJ1-6, with D tentatively TRBD1 (5 bases). This CDR3 spans 13 amino acids. The germline V gene has CDR1 SNHLY and CDR2 FYNNEI. V was pared by 11 bases and J by 6 bases, with 14 bases between. CDR3: CAGRDGFNSPLHF. DNA of the CDR3: TGTGCCGGCCGGGACGGCTTTAATTCACCCCTCCACTTT.

This chain joins TRBV7-2 and TRBJ1-1, with a weak D call TRBD1 (5 bases). V lost 2 bases and J lost 4, with 8 bases in between. CDR3 length: 13 residues. Per the germline V gene, CDR1 is SGHTA and CDR2 is FQGNSA. The CDR3 DNA reads as TGTGCCAGCAGCTTATCCGGGGGCACTGAAGCTTTCTTT. As protein: CASSLSGGTEAFF. The full variable domain, completed using reference TRBV7-2 and TRBJ1-1, is GAGVSQSPSNKVTEKGKDVELRCDPISGHTALYWYRQSLGQGLEFLIYFQGNSAPDKSGLPSDRFSAERTGGSVSTLTIQRTQQEDSAVYLCASSLSGGTEAFFGQGTRLTVV.

The CDR3 region has the DNA TGTGCCAGCAGCCAAGTATCAGGGGGCGAAGCTTTCTTT. It translates to CASSQVSGGEAFF. This chain connects TRBV3-1 (or the pseudogene TRBV3-2) to TRBJ1-1; TRBD1 matches at 8 bases. Per germline, CDR1 LGHDT and CDR2 YNNKEL (reference sequence). CDR3 length: 13 amino acids. V was clipped by 1 base and J by 8 bases; unmatched bases: 3.

The chain has TRBV10-3 and TRBJ2-6, with D maybe TRBD1 (6 bases). CDR1 is ENHRY, CDR2 SYGVKD, per germline. Trimming left V 11 bases short and J 0 bases short, with 20 bases between. The CDR3 extends over 17 amino acids. The CDR3 here is CASQRAGAYSGANVLTF. The CDR3 bases are TGTGCCTCACAGAGGGCAGGGGCCTACTCTGGGGCCAACGTCCTGACTTTC.

The rearrangement joins TRBV30 to TRBJ2-3; maybe TRBD2 (6 bases). Trimming took off 6 bases at V and 3 bases at J, with 13 bases between the two ends. This CDR3 spans 13 amino acids. In germline, CDR1 is GTSNPN, CDR2 SVGIG (reference sequence). The CDR3, as DNA: TGTGCCTGCGCCCGGGGGTGGACAGATACGCAGTATTTT. It yields the protein CACARGWTDTQYF.

This clone was seen only once. The chain combines TRBV6-5 with TRBJ1-1; 9 bases match TRBD1. After removal of 7 bases from V and 4 bases from J, the junction contained 7 bases not matched to a gene. This CDR3 spans 14 amino acids. From germline, CDR1 is MNHEY and CDR2 SVGAGI. The CDR3 spells CASMLDRGSTEAFF. For the CDR3, the DNA is TGTGCCAGCATGCTAGACAGGGGGTCCACTGAAGCTTTCTTT.

The gene calls are TRBV19 and TRBJ1-5; tentatively, D is TRBD1 (6 bases). Between the trimmed V and J ends, which lost 3 bases and 6 bases, there was a span of 15 bases. This CDR3 region has 15 residues. Germline V lookup: CDR1 LNHDA, CDR2 SQIVND (reference sequence). CDR3 sequence (DNA): TGTGCCAGTAGTATTATTGGACAGCGGGGTCAGCCCCAGCATTTT. Encoded protein: CASSIIGQRGQPQHF.

J is TRBJ2-2 and V is TRBV10-3; D is unresolved. The ends were cut back, 0 bases at V and 2 bases at J, with 10 bases in the middle. The CDR3 is 16 residues long. CDR1 ENHRY and CDR2 SYGVKD come from the germline V gene. This chain's CDR3 is CAISESGNRNTGELFF. The DNA of the CDR3 is TGTGCCATCAGTGAGTCAGGAAACAGAAACACCGGGGAGCTGTTTTTT.

The chain joins TRBV30 to TRBJ1-1; possible D gene TRBD1, 5 bases. CDR1 GTSNPN and CDR2 SVGIG come from the germline V gene (reference sequence). CDR3 length equals 13 residues. V lost 0 bases and J 5 bases, leaving 10 bases between the germline ends. For the CDR3, the DNA is TGTGCCTGGAGTGTCATAGGGGCTACTGAAGCTTTCTTT. The encoded protein is CAWSVIGATEAFF.

The chain carries TRBV5-6 and TRBJ1-2; the D gene is possibly TRBD1 (6 bases). The CDR3 is made up of 12 amino acids. Trimming removed 4 bases at V and 8 bases at J, with 12 bases between. Germline CDR1 is SGHDT and CDR2 is YYEEEE. DNA for the CDR3: TGTGCCAGCAGCCGAACAGGGCTAGGCTACACCTTC. This codes for CASSRTGLGYTF.

This clone was counted a single time. The genes are TRBV4-1 and TRBJ2-1, with D unclear. The V and J ends lost 0 bases and 2 bases respectively, with 17 bases between them. Per the germline V gene, CDR1 is MGHRA and CDR2 is YSYEKL. The CDR3 consists of 18 residues. As DNA, the CDR3 is TGCGCCAGCAGCCAAGAGCCAGGTGGGCCGGCTACCTACAATGAGCAGTTCTTC. Translating it yields CASSQEPGGPATYNEQFF.

The chain recombines TRBV5-1 with TRBJ2-7; 11 positions match TRBD2. With 0 bases clipped from V and 0 bases from J, the junction kept 5 bases outside the gene matches. The CDR3 spans 17 residues. The germline gives CDR1 SGHRS, CDR2 YFSETQ. CDR3 loop: CASSLGTSGRLSYEQYF. CDR3 sequence (DNA): TGCGCCAGCAGCTTGGGGACTAGCGGGCGACTCTCCTACGAGCAGTACTTC.

This chain uses TRBV7-3 with TRBJ2-1, with D perhaps matching TRBD2 (5 bases). V lost 5 bases, J lost 5 bases, and 22 bases lay in between. Germline V lookup: CDR1 SGHTA, CDR2 FQGTGA. The CDR3 has 17 amino acids. CDR3 amino acids: CASSPEGRVGSNNEQFF. CDR3 nucleotide sequence: TGTGCCAGCAGCCCGGAAGGAAGGGTAGGGAGCAACAATGAGCAGTTCTTC.